Below, 2 T cell receptor beta chains from the same sample are listed, as sequenced in a study of CD8 T cells in ankylosing spondylitis. TCRdb reprocessed the 5' RACE reads with MiXCR, giving one entry per CDR3 protein. The profile shows 150,000 to 200,000 distinct CDR3 sequences, approximately 10% of them singletons. The sample comprised blood, either unsorted or a sorted T cell fraction (not recorded which). Every receptor here comes from a female donor with ankylosing spondylitis or in good health (not recorded which).

This clonotype was picked up a small number of times. The chain joins TRBV29-1 to TRBJ1-4; D call uncertain. Germline CDR1 reads SQVTM; CDR2 reads ANQGSEA. The length of the CDR3 is 13 residues. The V gene lost 3 bases and the J gene lost 3 bases, with 8 bases spanning the gap. Here the CDR3 DNA reads TGCAGCGTTGAGGGCTCATCTAATGAAAAACTGTTTTTT. Protein sequence: CSVEGSSNEKLFF.

This clonotype was counted many times. V is TRBV11-2 and J is TRBJ2-1; D not certain. Germline V gene sequence: CDR1 SGHAT, CDR2 FQNNGV. This CDR3 region has 12 residues. The germline V and J ends were trimmed by 3 bases and 7 bases, with 7 bases remaining between them. The CDR3 region is CASSFVWNEQFF. Here the CDR3 DNA reads TGTGCCAGCAGCTTCGTGTGGAATGAGCAGTTCTTC.